One sample yielded the 2 T cell receptor beta chains listed below, sequenced in a study of identical twins. TCRdb re-called the 5' RACE reads with MiXCR, one entry per CDR3 protein. The data hold under 1 million distinct CDR3 sequences, with 10% to 15% observed a single time. The data also belong to a second study, concerning yellow fever vaccine responses in identical twins.

The sample comprised PBMCs. These receptors originate from a woman younger than 30 in good health.

The rearrangement uses TRBV5-1 and TRBJ2-1, with TRBD2 matching over 7 bases. The CDR3 runs to 16 residues. Germline-derived CDR1 and CDR2 are SGHRS and YFSETQ. With V trimmed by 1 base and J by 8 bases, 12 bases remained unmatched. The CDR3 DNA reads TGCGCCAGCAGCTTGACCCTAGCGGCCGGGGCCGATGAGCAGTTCTTC. Protein: CASSLTLAAGADEQFF.

The rearrangement uses TRBV20-1 and TRBJ2-7, with D perhaps matching TRBD1 (5 bases). Germline CDR1 is DFQATT and CDR2 is SNEGSKA (reference sequence). The CDR3 sequence is 15 residues long. The V end lost 1 base, the J end lost 2 bases, and 15 bases lay between the germline ends. In nucleotides, the CDR3 is TGCAGTGCTAGAGCGGTTCAGGGTGGGACCTACGAGCAGTACTTC. It encodes CSARAVQGGTYEQYF.